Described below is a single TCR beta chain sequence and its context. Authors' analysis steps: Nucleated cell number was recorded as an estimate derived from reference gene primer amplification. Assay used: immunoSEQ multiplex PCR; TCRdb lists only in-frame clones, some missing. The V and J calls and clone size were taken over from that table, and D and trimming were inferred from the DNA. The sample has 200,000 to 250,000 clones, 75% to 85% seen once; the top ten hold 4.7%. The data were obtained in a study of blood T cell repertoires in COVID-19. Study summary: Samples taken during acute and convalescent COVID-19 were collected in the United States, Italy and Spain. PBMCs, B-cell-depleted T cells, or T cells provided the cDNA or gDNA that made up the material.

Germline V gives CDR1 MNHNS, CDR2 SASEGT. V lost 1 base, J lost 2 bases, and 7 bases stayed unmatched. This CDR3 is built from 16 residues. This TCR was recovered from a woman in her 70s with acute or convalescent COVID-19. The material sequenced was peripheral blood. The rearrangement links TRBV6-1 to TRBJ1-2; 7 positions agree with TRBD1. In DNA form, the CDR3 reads TGTGCCAGCAGTGAAGGCCTACAGGGGAGGAACTATGGCTACACCTTC. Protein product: CASSEGLQGRNYGYTF.